Each of the 29 T cell receptor beta chains below was sequenced from the same sample in a study of shared clonotypes between healthy human individuals. Sequencing used immunoSEQ multiplex PCR; TCRdb keeps in-frame clones, though not all of them. The data show over 2 million clones, roughly 94% seen once. The sequencing input was naive CD4+ T cells sorted from blood. The subset was: CD45RA+ positively selected. Every receptor here comes from a man between 18 and 35 years old in good health.

Concerning this clone: The same CDR3 can be traced to other DNA sequences in this sample. The chain joins TRBV2 to TRBJ2-5; TRBD2 might be the D (5 bases). In germline, CDR1 is SNHLY, CDR2 FYNNEI. The CDR3 consists of 11 residues. V dropped 9 bases and J dropped 1 base, with 6 bases sitting between them. In DNA form, the CDR3 reads TGTGCCAGTGGACTCCAAGAGACCCAGTACTTC. It encodes CASGLQETQYF.

This chain links TRBV2 with TRBJ2-2; D ambiguous. This CDR3 is 12 amino acids long. Between the trimmed V and J ends, which lost 8 bases and 5 bases, there was a span of 9 bases. Germline V gene lookup returns CDR1 SNHLY and CDR2 FYNNEI. Written as DNA, the CDR3 is TGTGCCAGCCGTCCGGGTACCGGGGAGCTGTTTTTT. Its translation: CASRPGTGELFF.

The chain combines TRBV7-3 with TRBJ1-6; D possibly corresponds to TRBD1 (5 bases). Germline V gene data show CDR1 as SGHTA and CDR2 as FQGTGA. Between the trimmed V and J ends, which lost 2 bases and 0 bases, there was a span of 17 bases. The CDR3 is 19 amino acids. Here the CDR3 reads CASSLEQGQKDSYNSPLHF. Here the CDR3 DNA reads TGTGCCAGCAGCTTAGAGCAGGGTCAAAAAGACTCCTATAATTCACCCCTCCACTTT. Drawing the rest from reference TRBV7-3 and TRBJ1-6, the complete variable domain is GAGVSQTPSNKVTEKGKYVELRCDPISGHTALYWYRQSLGQGPEFLIYFQGTGAADDSGLPNDRFFAVRPEGSVSTLKIQRTERGDSAVYLCASSLEQGQKDSYNSPLHFGNGTRLTVT.

The rearrangement joins TRBV7-9 to TRBJ2-7; 7 positions agree with TRBD1. J lost 2 bases, V lost 1 base, and 8 bases had no gene match. The CDR3 loop spans 16 amino acids. The V gene's germline CDR1 is SEHNR and CDR2 FQNEAQ (reference sequence). Here the CDR3 DNA reads TGTGCCAGCAGCTTAGTTAAAGGGGGCAGGGCCTACGAGCAGTACTTC. It codes for CASSLVKGGRAYEQYF.

About this clone: The same CDR3 is also encoded by other DNA sequences in this sample. This chain connects TRBV6-5 to TRBJ2-7, with TRBD2 identical over 10 bases. Germline V gives CDR1 MNHEY, CDR2 SVGAGI. V shed 6 bases, J shed 2 bases, and the junction held 1 base outside the gene matches. The CDR3 contains 13 residues. CDR3 sequence: CASRLAGAYEQYF. CDR3 coding DNA: TGTGCCAGCAGGCTAGCGGGAGCCTACGAGCAGTACTTC.

The V gene is TRBV19, the J gene TRBJ1-5; no firm D call. The V gene's germline CDR1 is LNHDA and CDR2 SQIVND (reference sequence). The CDR3 length is 17 residues. The V gene lost 5 bases and the J gene lost 5 bases, with 22 bases spanning the gap. The CDR3 protein is CASSPDIGGARHQPQHF. The DNA of the CDR3 is TGTGCCAGTAGTCCAGATATCGGCGGAGCCCGGCATCAGCCCCAGCATTTT.

The rearrangement uses TRBV7-2 and TRBJ2-1, with 7 bases aligning to TRBD2. The V gene end was trimmed by 6 bases and the J gene end by 8 bases; junction bases not matched to a gene: 10. The CDR3 runs 14 residues. Germline V gene data show CDR1 as SGHTA and CDR2 as FQGNSA. CDR3 amino acids: CASSSRWEGDEQFF. CDR3 DNA sequence: TGTGCCAGCAGTTCCCGGTGGGAGGGCGATGAGCAGTTCTTC.

This chain uses TRBV28 with TRBJ1-5; 8 bases align to TRBD1. The CDR3 extends over 14 amino acids. With 7 bases clipped from V and 7 bases from J, the junction kept 9 bases outside the gene matches. Per germline, CDR1 MDHEN and CDR2 SYDVKM. Here the CDR3 reads CASTMTGEGQPQHF. The CDR3 nucleotides are TGTGCCAGCACCATGACAGGGGAGGGACAGCCCCAGCATTTT. Complete variable domain (other parts from reference TRBV28 and TRBJ1-5): DVKVTQSSRYLVKRTGEKVFLECVQDMDHENMFWYRQDPGLGLRLIYFSYDVKMKEKGDIPEGYSVSREKKERFSLILESASTNQTSMYLCASTMTGEGQPQHFGDGTRLSIL.

This sequence joins TRBV25-1 and TRBJ1-3; no firm D call. From germline, CDR1 is MGHDK and CDR2 SYGVNS. The CDR3 contains 14 residues. V shed 4 bases and J shed 0 bases, with 7 bases lying between them. CDR3 residues: CASSVAASGNTIYF. CDR3 in DNA: TGTGCCAGCAGTGTTGCAGCCTCTGGAAACACCATATATTTT.

The CDR3: CASSLDGTGTGKQYF. For the CDR3, the DNA is TGCGCCAGCAGCTTGGACGGGACAGGGACAGGGAAACAGTATTTT. This chain connects TRBV5-1 to TRBJ2-3; 9 bases line up with TRBD1. With V trimmed by 0 bases and J by 12 bases, 11 bases remained unmatched. This CDR3 comprises 15 residues. Germline V gene lookup returns CDR1 SGHRS and CDR2 YFSETQ. Based on the CDR3 plus reference TRBV5-1 and TRBJ2-3, the full variable domain is KAGVTQTPRYLIKTRGQQVTLSCSPISGHRSVSWYQQTPGQGLQFLFEYFSETQRNKGNFPGRFSGRQFSNSRSEMNVSTLELGDSALYLCASSLDGTGTGKQYFGPGTRLTVL.

The V gene is TRBV4-1, the J gene TRBJ2-3; 9 bases agree with TRBD2. The V gene end was trimmed by 0 bases and the J gene end by 4 bases; junction bases not matched to a gene: 8. CDR1 and CDR2 (germline): MGHRA, YSYEKL. This CDR3 has 17 amino acids. CDR3 sequence: CASSQDGGGAGADTQYF. CDR3 nucleotide sequence: TGCGCCAGCAGCCAAGATGGCGGGGGGGCAGGCGCAGATACGCAGTATTTT.

This chain links TRBV7-9 with TRBJ1-2; no clear D. The germline V gene has CDR1 SEHNR and CDR2 FQNEAQ (reference sequence). Trimming pared 1 base from V and 5 bases from J, leaving 14 bases between. The CDR3 length is 15 residues. Here the CDR3 reads CASSLEPSLGYGYTF. The CDR3 nucleotides are TGTGCCAGCAGCTTAGAACCCAGCCTGGGGTATGGCTACACCTTC.

The chain is built from TRBV4-3 and TRBJ1-2, with D unresolved. In germline, CDR1 is LGHNA, CDR2 YSLEER. The CDR3 loop spans 15 amino acids. Trimming took off 0 bases at V and 4 bases at J, with 12 bases between the two ends. The CDR3 loop reads CASSQDPTAPYGYTF. The CDR3 coding sequence is TGCGCCAGCAGCCAAGATCCCACAGCCCCCTATGGCTACACCTTC.

The chain is built from TRBV2 and TRBJ1-2; 7 nucleotides align to TRBD1. The germline V gene encodes CDR1 SNHLY and CDR2 FYNNEI. The CDR3 has 15 amino acids. V shed 7 bases and J 2 bases; nucleotides not matched to a gene: 10. The CDR3 protein is CASTGQSLANYGYTF. In DNA form, the CDR3 reads TGTGCCAGCACGGGACAGTCCCTAGCGAACTATGGCTACACCTTC.

V gene TRBV27 combines with J gene TRBJ1-1; D is ambiguous. The CDR3 has 13 amino acids. Trimming left V 8 bases short and J 2 bases short, with 12 bases between. Germline V gives CDR1 MNHEY, CDR2 SMNVEV (reference sequence). In DNA, the CDR3 is TGTGCCAGCCTGTCTTGGGCTAACACTGAAGCTTTCTTT. Translation: CASLSWANTEAFF.

This chain connects TRBV28 to TRBJ1-2, with D possibly matching TRBD1 (5 bases). Trimming stripped 1 base from V and 4 bases from J, with 16 bases between. The germline V gene has CDR1 MDHEN and CDR2 SYDVKM. The CDR3 has 16 amino acids. The CDR3 nucleotides are TGTGCCAGCAGTTTATTCCCAGGGTCTAAGGCCTATGGCTACACCTTC. This codes for CASSLFPGSKAYGYTF.

This chain joins TRBV30 and TRBJ1-2, with a tentative D call TRBD1 (5 bases). Germline V gene data show CDR1 as GTSNPN and CDR2 as SVGIG (reference sequence). The CDR3 is made up of 15 amino acids. Between the trimmed V and J ends, which lost 5 bases and 4 bases, there was a span of 20 bases. The CDR3 region has the DNA TGTGCCTGGGCCTACGGGACTCTCTTGGGCTATGGCTACACCTTC. This codes for CAWAYGTLLGYGYTF.

This chain connects TRBV7-9 to TRBJ2-3, with D perhaps being TRBD1 or TRBD2 (5 bases each). The CDR3 covers 14 residues. V lost 3 bases and J lost 2, with 9 bases in between. Per germline, CDR1 SEHNR and CDR2 FQNEAQ (reference sequence). The CDR3 reads CASSFGAYTDTQYF. The CDR3 DNA is TGTGCCAGCAGCTTCGGGGCATACACAGATACGCAGTATTTT.

The V gene is TRBV19, the J gene TRBJ2-2, with D uncertain. Deletions cut 8 bases from V and 1 base from J, with 5 bases between. CDR1 and CDR2 from the germline V gene are LNHDA and SQIVND (reference sequence). This CDR3 has 12 residues. CDR3 sequence (DNA): TGTGCCAGTGACAAGAACACCGGGGAGCTGTTTTTT. It translates to CASDKNTGELFF. Full variable domain (missing parts from reference TRBV19 and TRBJ2-2): DGGITQSPKYLFRKEGQNVTLSCEQNLNHDAMYWYRQDPGQGLRLIYYSQIVNDFQKGDIAEGYSVSREKKESFPLTVTSAQKNPTAFYLCASDKNTGELFFGEGSRLTVL.

The V gene is TRBV15, the J gene TRBJ2-6; no definite D call. V was shortened by 5 bases and J by 0 bases, with 11 bases between the two germline ends. The germline CDR1 and CDR2 sequences are LNHNV and YYDKDF (reference sequence). The CDR3 totals 16 residues. CDR3 sequence (DNA): TGTGCCACCAGCCCCCAAGGGAACTCTGGGGCCAACGTCCTGACTTTC. Translated: CATSPQGNSGANVLTF.

The chain has TRBV6-5 and TRBJ2-7; D assignment may be TRBD1 or TRBD2 (5 bases each). The V end lost 0 bases, the J end lost 5 bases, and 8 bases lay between the germline ends. The CDR3 runs 13 residues. CDR1 is MNHEY and CDR2 is SVGAGI in the germline V gene. CDR3 in DNA: TGTGCCAGCAGTTACTCGGGGGAAGACGAGCAGTACTTC. Translated, it gives CASSYSGEDEQYF.

This chain links TRBV2 with TRBJ1-1; 9 nucleotides agree with TRBD1. Germline trimming cut 5 bases from V and 5 bases from J; bases unmatched to any gene: 9. The CDR3 runs to 15 residues. The germline CDR1 and CDR2 sequences are SNHLY and FYNNEI. CDR3: CASSPETGGGTEAFF. CDR3 DNA: TGTGCCAGCAGTCCCGAGACAGGGGGAGGTACTGAAGCTTTCTTT.

The chain uses TRBV19 and TRBJ1-6, with D perhaps matching TRBD1 (5 bases). Deletions cut 5 bases from V and 9 bases from J, with 14 bases between. The CDR3 has 14 amino acids. Germline V gene sequence: CDR1 LNHDA, CDR2 SQIVND (reference sequence). The CDR3 reads CASSSAGDSSPLHF. The CDR3 nucleotides are TGTGCCAGTAGTTCCGCGGGGGATAGTTCACCCCTCCACTTT.

This clone has just one count. One end of the junction does not line up with germline, which may come from a read error. The chain recombines TRBV9 with TRBJ1-5; D is uncertain. Germline-derived CDR1 and CDR2 are SGDLS and YYNGEE. The CDR3 covers 14 residues. Here the CDR3 reads CASSALGGNQPQHF. The CDR3 DNA is TGTGCCAGCAGCGCCCTGGGTGGCAACCAGCCCCAGCATTTT. Based on the CDR3 plus reference TRBV9 and TRBJ1-5, the full variable domain is DSGVTQTPKHLITATGQRVTLRCSPRSGDLSVYWYQQSLDQGLQFLIQYYNGEERAKGNILERFSAQQFPDLHSELNLSSLELGDSALYFCASSALGGNQPQHFGDGTRLSIL.

The genes are TRBV19 and TRBJ2-2; no reliable D call. Germline CDR1 and CDR2: LNHDA and SQIVND (reference sequence). The CDR3 sequence is 14 residues long. Deletions cut 1 base from V and 3 bases from J, with 6 bases between. The CDR3 DNA is TGTGCCAGTAGTATAGGCGGATACACCGGGGAGCTGTTTTTT. It specifies CASSIGGYTGELFF. Together with reference TRBV19 and TRBJ2-2, the CDR3 gives the full variable domain: DGGITQSPKYLFRKEGQNVTLSCEQNLNHDAMYWYRQDPGQGLRLIYYSQIVNDFQKGDIAEGYSVSREKKESFPLTVTSAQKNPTAFYLCASSIGGYTGELFFGEGSRLTVL.

The chain joins TRBV5-1 to TRBJ2-5; TRBD2 matches at 12 bases. In germline, CDR1 is SGHRS, CDR2 YFSETQ. This CDR3 region has 18 residues. J gave up 4 bases and V 0 bases, and 10 bases lay outside the gene matches. The CDR3 coding sequence is TGCGCCAGCAGCTTGGGGACTAGCGGGGAGGGATTTGGAGAGACCCAGTACTTC. Residues: CASSLGTSGEGFGETQYF.

This clone was observed many times. The chain has TRBV7-9 and TRBJ2-7; the match to TRBD2 covers 7 bases. In germline, CDR1 is SEHNR, CDR2 FQNEAQ (reference sequence). Trimming took 0 bases from V and 4 from J; bases not matched to a gene: 9. The CDR3 totals 16 residues. Written as DNA, the CDR3 is TGTGCCAGCAGCTTAGCGCTAACGGGAGGAAGGTACGAGCAGTACTTC. Its translation is CASSLALTGGRYEQYF.

In DNA form, the CDR3 reads TGCGCCAGCAGCACCGATAGGGGTCCCCTCTATGGCTACACCTTC. Its protein is CASSTDRGPLYGYTF. The rearrangement links TRBV5-1 to TRBJ1-2; possible D gene TRBD1, 5 bases. Trimming took off 4 bases at V and 4 bases at J, with 17 bases between the two ends. Germline CDR1 reads SGHRS; CDR2 reads YFSETQ. The length of the CDR3 is 15 residues.

The V gene is TRBV7-2, the J gene TRBJ1-2; no definite D call. The V and J ends lost 5 bases and 8 bases respectively, with 15 bases between them. Germline V gene sequence: CDR1 SGHTA, CDR2 FQGNSA. The CDR3 has 13 amino acids. The CDR3 reads CASSPDNGRGYTF. The CDR3 DNA sequence: TGTGCCAGCAGCCCCGACAACGGGAGAGGCTACACCTTC. Using reference TRBV7-2 and TRBJ1-2 for the parts outside the CDR3, the full variable domain is GAGVSQSPSNKVTEKGKDVELRCDPISGHTALYWYRQSLGQGLEFLIYFQGNSAPDKSGLPSDRFSAERTGGSVSTLTIQRTQQEDSAVYLCASSPDNGRGYTFGSGTRLTVV.